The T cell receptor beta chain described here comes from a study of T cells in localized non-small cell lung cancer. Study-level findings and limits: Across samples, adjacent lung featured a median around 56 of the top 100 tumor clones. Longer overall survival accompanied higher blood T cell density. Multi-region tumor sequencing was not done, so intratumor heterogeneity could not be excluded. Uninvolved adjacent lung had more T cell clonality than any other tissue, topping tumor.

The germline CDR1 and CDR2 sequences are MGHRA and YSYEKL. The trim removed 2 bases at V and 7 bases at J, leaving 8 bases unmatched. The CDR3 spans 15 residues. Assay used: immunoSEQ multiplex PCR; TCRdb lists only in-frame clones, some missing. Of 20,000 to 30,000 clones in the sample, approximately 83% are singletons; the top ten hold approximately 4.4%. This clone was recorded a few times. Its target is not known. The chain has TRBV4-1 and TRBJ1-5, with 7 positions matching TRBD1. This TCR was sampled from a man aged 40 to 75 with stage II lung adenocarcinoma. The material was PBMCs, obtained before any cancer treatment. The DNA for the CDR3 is TGCGCCAGCAGCCAACTCTACAGGGGTGGGCAGCCCCAGCATTTT. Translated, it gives CASSQLYRGGQPQHF.